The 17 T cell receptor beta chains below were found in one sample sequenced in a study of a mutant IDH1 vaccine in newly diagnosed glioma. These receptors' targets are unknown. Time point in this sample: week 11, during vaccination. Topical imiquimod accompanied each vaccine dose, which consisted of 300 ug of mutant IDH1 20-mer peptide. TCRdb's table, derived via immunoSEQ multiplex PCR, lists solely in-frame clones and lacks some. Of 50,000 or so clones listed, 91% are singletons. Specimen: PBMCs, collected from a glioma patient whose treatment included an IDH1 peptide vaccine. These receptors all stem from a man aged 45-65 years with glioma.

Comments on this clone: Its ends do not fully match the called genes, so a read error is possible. The CDR3 region is CASSYSTSGGAEQFF. The CDR3 DNA sequence: TGTGCCAGCAGTTACTCGACTAGCGGGGGAGCAGAGCAGTTCTTC. The chain is built from TRBV10-3 and TRBJ2-1; 12 bases are shared with TRBD2. CDR1 and CDR2 (germline): ENHRY, SYGVKD. The CDR3 totals 15 residues.

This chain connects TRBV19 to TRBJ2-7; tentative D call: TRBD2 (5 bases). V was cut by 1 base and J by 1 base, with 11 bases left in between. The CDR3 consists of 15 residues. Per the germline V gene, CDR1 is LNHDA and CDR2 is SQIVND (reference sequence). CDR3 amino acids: CASSIGEGGSYEQYF. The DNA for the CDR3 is TGTGCCAGTAGTATAGGTGAGGGCGGATCCTACGAGCAGTACTTC.

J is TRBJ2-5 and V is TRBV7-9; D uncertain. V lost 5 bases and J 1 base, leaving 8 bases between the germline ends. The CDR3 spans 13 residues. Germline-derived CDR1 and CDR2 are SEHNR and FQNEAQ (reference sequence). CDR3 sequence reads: CASSDTVQETQYF. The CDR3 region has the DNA TGTGCCAGCAGCGACACCGTCCAAGAGACCCAGTACTTC.

The CDR3 coding sequence is TGTGCCAGCTCACCACGAAAGGGAATCTCTGGGGCCAACGTCCTGACTTTC. As protein: CASSPRKGISGANVLTF. V is TRBV18 and J is TRBJ2-6; D gene uncertain. Germline V gene sequence: CDR1 KGHSH, CDR2 LQKENI. Trimming cost V 1 base and J 0 bases, with 10 bases left between them. The CDR3 extends over 17 amino acids.

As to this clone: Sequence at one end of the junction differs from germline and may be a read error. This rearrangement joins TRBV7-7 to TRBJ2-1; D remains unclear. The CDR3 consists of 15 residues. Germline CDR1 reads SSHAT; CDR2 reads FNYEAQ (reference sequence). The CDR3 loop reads CASSAGPPSYNEQFF. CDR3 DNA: TGTGCTAGCAGCGCAGGACCGCCCTCCTACAATGAGCAGTTCTTC.

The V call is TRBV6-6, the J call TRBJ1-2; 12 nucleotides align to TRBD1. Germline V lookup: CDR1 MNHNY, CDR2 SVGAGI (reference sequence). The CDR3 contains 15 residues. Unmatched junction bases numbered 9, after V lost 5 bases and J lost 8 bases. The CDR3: CASSGTGGPTGGYTF. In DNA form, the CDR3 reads TGTGCCAGCAGTGGGACAGGGGGCCCGACTGGGGGCTACACCTTC.

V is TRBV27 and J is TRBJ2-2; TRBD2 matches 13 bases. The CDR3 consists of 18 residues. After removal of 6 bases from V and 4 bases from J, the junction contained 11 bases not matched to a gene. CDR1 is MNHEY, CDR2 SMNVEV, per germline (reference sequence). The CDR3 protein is CASRDPYGTSGVTGELFF. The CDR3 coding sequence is TGTGCCAGCAGGGACCCTTACGGGACTAGCGGGGTCACCGGGGAGCTGTTTTTT.

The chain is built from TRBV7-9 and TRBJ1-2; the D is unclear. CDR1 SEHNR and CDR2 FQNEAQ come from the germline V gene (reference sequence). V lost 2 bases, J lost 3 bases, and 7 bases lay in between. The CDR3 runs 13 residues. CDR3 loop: CASSLSGYYGYTF. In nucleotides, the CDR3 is TGTGCCAGCAGCTTAAGCGGCTACTATGGCTACACCTTC.

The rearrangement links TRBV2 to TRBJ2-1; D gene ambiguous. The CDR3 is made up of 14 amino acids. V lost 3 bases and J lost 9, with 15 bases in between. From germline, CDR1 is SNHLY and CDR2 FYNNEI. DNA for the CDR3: TGTGCCAGCAGTGAGGTCCGGGCGCCACCTGAGCAGTTCTTC. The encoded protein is CASSEVRAPPEQFF.

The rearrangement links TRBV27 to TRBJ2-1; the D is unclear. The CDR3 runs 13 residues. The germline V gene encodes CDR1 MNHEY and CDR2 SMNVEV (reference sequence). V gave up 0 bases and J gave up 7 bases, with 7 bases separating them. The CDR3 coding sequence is TGTGCCAGCAGTTTATCGTACTGGAATGAGCAGTTCTTC. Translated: CASSLSYWNEQFF.

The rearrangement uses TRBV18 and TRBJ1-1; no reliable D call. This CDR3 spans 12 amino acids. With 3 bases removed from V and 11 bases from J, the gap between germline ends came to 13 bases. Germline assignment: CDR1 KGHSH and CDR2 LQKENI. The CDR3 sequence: CASSPAGSSAFF. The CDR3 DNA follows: TGTGCCAGCTCACCCGCTGGGAGTTCGGCTTTCTTT.

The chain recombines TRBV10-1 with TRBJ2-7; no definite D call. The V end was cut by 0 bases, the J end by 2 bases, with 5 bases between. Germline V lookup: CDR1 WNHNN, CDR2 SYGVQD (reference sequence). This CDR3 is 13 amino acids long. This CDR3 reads CASSESVAYEQYF. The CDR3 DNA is TGCGCCAGCAGTGAGTCGGTTGCCTACGAGCAGTACTTC.

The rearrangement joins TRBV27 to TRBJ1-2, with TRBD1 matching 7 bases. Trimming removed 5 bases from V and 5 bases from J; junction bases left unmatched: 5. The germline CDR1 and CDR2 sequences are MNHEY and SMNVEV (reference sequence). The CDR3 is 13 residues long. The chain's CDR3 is CASSHEQGYGYTF. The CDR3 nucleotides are TGTGCCAGCAGTCATGAACAGGGGTATGGCTACACCTTC.

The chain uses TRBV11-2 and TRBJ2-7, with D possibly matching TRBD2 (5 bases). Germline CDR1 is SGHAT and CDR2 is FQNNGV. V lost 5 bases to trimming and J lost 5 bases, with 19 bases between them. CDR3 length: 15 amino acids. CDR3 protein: CASSPSSKEEHEQYF. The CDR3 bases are TGTGCCAGCAGCCCTTCATCAAAGGAGGAGCACGAGCAGTACTTC.

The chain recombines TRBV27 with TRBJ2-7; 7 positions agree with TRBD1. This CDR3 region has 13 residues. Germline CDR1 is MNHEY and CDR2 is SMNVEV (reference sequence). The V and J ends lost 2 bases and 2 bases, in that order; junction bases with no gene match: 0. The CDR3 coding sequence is TGTGCCAGCAGTTTAACAGGGGCCTACGAGCAGTACTTC. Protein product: CASSLTGAYEQYF.

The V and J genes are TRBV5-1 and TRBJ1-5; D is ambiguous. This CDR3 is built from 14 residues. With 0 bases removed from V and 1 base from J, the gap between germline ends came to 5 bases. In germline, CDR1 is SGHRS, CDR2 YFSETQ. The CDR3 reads CASSLAGSNQPQHF. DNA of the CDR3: TGCGCCAGCAGCTTGGCCGGGAGCAATCAGCCCCAGCATTTT.

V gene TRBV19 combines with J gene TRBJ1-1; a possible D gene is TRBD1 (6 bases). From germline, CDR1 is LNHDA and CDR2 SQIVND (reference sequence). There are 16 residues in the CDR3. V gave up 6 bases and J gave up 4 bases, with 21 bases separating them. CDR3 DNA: TGTGCCAGTAGGCATAGGGGGGAGGGCGAGGGCACTGAAGCTTTCTTT. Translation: CASRHRGEGEGTEAFF.